Listed below are T cell receptor beta chains from one sample, sequenced in a study of Tregs in tolerant kidney transplant recipients. Clones were read by immunoSEQ multiplex PCR, and TCRdb kept only the in-frame ones, dropping some. The sample contains 90,000 or so clones, over 85% of which appear only once. The material sequenced was CD8+ T cells from blood. The receptors were gathered from a human donor in good health. Both conserved end residues are part of each CDR3. D genes are given only for firm matches. Expanded clones are given a class, and other clones once, few, many or no size at all.

V,size,D,J,CDR3,DNA
TRBV6-5,-,-,TRBJ2-1,CASSYQKLTNEQFF,TGTGCCAGCAGTTACCAAAAGCTAACCAATGAGCAGTTCTTC
TRBV7-9,-,TRBD1,TRBJ2-7,CASSLDFGQGYDEQYF,TGTGCCAGCAGCTTAGATTTCGGACAGGGTTACGACGAGCAGTACTTC
TRBV19,-,TRBD1,TRBJ1-5,CASSDNPTKTGSNQPQHF,TGTGCCAGTAGTGATAACCCGACCAAGACAGGGAGCAATCAGCCCCAGCATTTT
TRBV7-2,-,TRBD2,TRBJ2-7,CASSFLAGVLYEQYF,TGTGCCAGCAGCTTCTTAGCGGGAGTATTATACGAGCAGTACTTC
TRBV5-5,-,-,TRBJ2-1,CASSLGLVTYNEQFF,TGTGCCAGCAGCTTGGGACTAGTGACCTACAATGAGCAGTTCTTC
TRBV9,-,-,TRBJ1-4,CASSVGAGISANEKLFF,TGTGCCAGCAGCGTAGGAGCTGGGATCTCAGCTAATGAAAAACTGTTTTTT
TRBV2,-,TRBD2,TRBJ2-1,CASNLDLPGGPGNEQFF,TGTGCCAGCAACCTTGACTTGCCGGGAGGGCCGGGTAATGAGCAGTTCTTC
TRBV9,once,-,TRBJ2-1,CASSVGGQPEQFF,TGTGCCAGCAGCGTAGGGGGCCAGCCTGAGCAGTTCTTC
TRBV2,-,-,TRBJ2-3,CASIKRPSTDTQYF,TGTGCCAGCATCAAGCGGCCAAGCACAGATACGCAGTATTTT
TRBV9,-,-,TRBJ2-5,CASSVGSRDGQETQYF,TGTGCCAGCAGCGTAGGGTCTCGGGACGGGCAAGAGACCCAGTACTTC
TRBV5-4,-,TRBD1,TRBJ1-1,CASSLWGQTVWAEAFF,TGTGCCAGCAGCTTGTGGGGACAGACCGTATGGGCTGAAGCTTTCTTT
TRBV7-6,-,-,TRBJ2-1,CASSLTGVYNEQFF,TGTGCCAGCAGCTTGACAGGCGTATACAATGAGCAGTTCTTC
TRBV10-3,-,-,TRBJ2-7,CAISGNGPYEQYF,TGTGCCATCAGTGGAAACGGTCCCTACGAGCAGTACTTC
TRBV11-3,-,TRBD1,TRBJ1-1,CASSDGQGGNTEAFF,TGTGCCAGCAGCGACGGACAGGGGGGAAACACTGAAGCTTTCTTT
TRBV30,-,-,TRBJ1-2,CAWSVRVNYGYTF,TGTGCCTGGAGTGTACGAGTTAATTATGGCTACACCTTC
TRBV27,-,TRBD1,TRBJ2-6,CASSLVRTGWSGANVLTF,TGTGCCAGCAGTTTGGTCCGGACAGGCTGGTCGGGGGCCAACGTCCTGACTTTC
TRBV5-1,-,TRBD2,TRBJ2-5,CASSLVPSGGLETQYF,TGCGCCAGCAGCTTGGTCCCTAGCGGGGGTTTGGAGACCCAGTACTTC
TRBV7-9,-,-,TRBJ2-2,CASRGGPNTGELFF,TGTGCCAGCCGAGGGGGACCGAACACCGGGGAGCTGTTTTTT
TRBV9,-,-,TRBJ2-7,CASSLHDKPTPSYEQYF,TGTGCCAGCAGCCTACACGACAAGCCTACACCCTCCTACGAGCAGTACTTC
TRBV6-6,-,TRBD2,TRBJ2-7,CASSYATSGTYEQYF,TGTGCCAGCAGTTACGCGACTAGCGGGACCTACGAGCAGTACTTC
TRBV27,-,-,TRBJ2-3,CASSSGGRVTDTQYF,TGTGCCAGCAGTTCCGGGGGGCGGGTCACAGATACGCAGTATTTT
TRBV27,once,-,TRBJ1-1,CASIKRMEAFF,TGTGCCAGCATTAAGCGGATGGAAGCTTTCTTT
TRBV28,-,-,TRBJ2-7,CASSLSGGQSEQYF,TGTGCCAGCAGTTTATCAGGGGGGCAAAGCGAGCAGTACTTC
TRBV27,-,-,TRBJ2-5,CASSPQELQETQYF,TGTGCCAGCAGTCCACAGGAACTCCAAGAGACCCAGTACTTC
TRBV7-3,-,TRBD1,TRBJ1-1,CASSLDRGSEAFF,TGTGCCAGCAGCTTAGACAGGGGGTCTGAAGCTTTCTTT
TRBV12-5,-,-,TRBJ1-2,CASGPTNRQGFYGYTF,TGTGCTAGTGGCCCCACCAATCGGCAGGGCTTCTATGGCTACACCTTC
TRBV11-3,-,-,TRBJ2-7,CASSRGSLDKQYF,TGTGCCAGCAGCCGGGGGTCCCTTGATAAGCAGTACTTC
TRBV6-6,-,-,TRBJ1-5,CASNPPTGQSGQPQHF,TGTGCCAGCAATCCCCCCACGGGCCAGTCGGGACAGCCCCAGCATTTT
TRBV21-1,-,-,TRBJ1-1,CASRGGRGVTEAFF,TGTGCCAGCCGCGGGGGCAGGGGCGTCACTGAAGCTTTCTTT
TRBV4-1,once,-,TRBJ2-4,CASSHVTGPKNIQYF,TGCGCCAGCAGCCATGTTACCGGCCCCAAAAACATTCAGTACTTC
TRBV21-1,-,-,TRBJ1-1,CASSNTGRRAFF,TGTGCCAGCAGCAACACAGGGCGGCGGGCTTTCTTT
TRBV4-2,-,TRBD2,TRBJ2-2,CASSQEKGLDTGELFF,TGTGCCAGCAGCCAAGAGAAGGGACTAGACACCGGGGAGCTGTTTTTT
TRBV27,-,-,TRBJ2-1,CASSLFMGGSYNEQFF,TGTGCCAGCAGTTTATTTATGGGCGGCTCCTACAATGAGCAGTTCTTC
TRBV7-9,once,TRBD2,TRBJ2-1,CASSFPPGLAGIDEQFF,TGTGCCAGCAGCTTCCCTCCGGGACTAGCGGGAATCGATGAGCAGTTCTTC
TRBV5-6,-,-,TRBJ1-2,CASSPQITDSANYGYTF,TGTGCCAGCAGCCCCCAAATTACGGACAGTGCTAACTATGGCTACACCTTC
TRBV5-8,-,-,TRBJ1-2,CASKWTANYGYTF,TGTGCCAGCAAGTGGACAGCGAACTATGGCTACACCTTC
TRBV4-1,-,-,TRBJ2-2,CASSQVWGTGELFF,TGCGCCAGCAGCCAAGTGTGGGGGACCGGGGAGCTGTTTTTT
TRBV5-1,-,-,TRBJ2-3,CASSWEDRTADTQYF,TGCGCCAGCAGCTGGGAAGACAGGACCGCAGATACGCAGTATTTT
TRBV6-1,once,-,TRBJ2-1,CASSLNNEQFF,TGTGCCAGCTCCCTAAACAATGAGCAGTTCTTC
TRBV19,once,TRBD1,TRBJ2-7,CASSTRDRVHEQYF,TGTGCCAGTAGTACCAGGGACAGGGTCCACGAGCAGTACTTC
TRBV19,-,-,TRBJ2-1,CASSTRDNYNEQFF,TGTGCCAGTAGTACCCGGGACAACTACAATGAGCAGTTCTTC
TRBV15,once,TRBD2,TRBJ2-1,CATSLRSGKGYNEQFF,TGTGCCACCAGCTTACGTAGCGGGAAGGGCTACAATGAGCAGTTCTTC
TRBV14,-,TRBD1,TRBJ2-7,CASSQPGQGYEQYF,TGTGCCAGCAGCCAACCAGGACAGGGCTACGAGCAGTACTTC
TRBV5-6,-,-,TRBJ2-7,CASTSASSEQYF,TGTGCCAGCACCTCGGCCAGTAGCGAGCAGTACTTC